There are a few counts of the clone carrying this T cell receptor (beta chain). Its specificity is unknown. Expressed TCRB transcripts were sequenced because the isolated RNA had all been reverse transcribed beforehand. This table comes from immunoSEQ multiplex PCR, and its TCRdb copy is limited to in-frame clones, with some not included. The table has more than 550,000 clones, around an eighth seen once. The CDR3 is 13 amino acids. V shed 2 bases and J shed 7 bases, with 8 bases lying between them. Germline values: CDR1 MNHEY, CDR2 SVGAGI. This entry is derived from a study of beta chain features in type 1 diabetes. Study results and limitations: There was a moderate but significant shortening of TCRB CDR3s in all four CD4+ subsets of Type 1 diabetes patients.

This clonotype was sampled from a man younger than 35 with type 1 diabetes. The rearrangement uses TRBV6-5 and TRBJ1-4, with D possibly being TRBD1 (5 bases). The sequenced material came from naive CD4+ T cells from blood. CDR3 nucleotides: TGTGCCAGCAGTTACGCAGGGACTGAAAAACTGTTTTTT. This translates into CASSYAGTEKLFF.